Below, 13 T cell receptor beta chains from the same sample are listed, as sequenced in a study of blood T cell repertoires in COVID-19. Libraries were prepared by immunoSEQ multiplex PCR; TCRdb keeps only in-frame clonotypes and omits some of them. The sample lists approximately 200,000 clones; 70% to 85% were seen once. Sequencing was done on a sample of peripheral blood. The receptor source for this set is a young woman with acute or convalescent COVID-19.

The chain couples TRBV4-3 to TRBJ1-4, with D unresolved. The CDR3 extends over 16 amino acids. V was cut by 1 base and J by 7 bases, with 16 bases left in between. In germline, CDR1 is LGHNA, CDR2 YSLEER. The CDR3, as DNA: TGCGCCAGCAGCCAAGGCGATATCGGTCGCGGTGAAAAACTGTTTTTT. It is translated as CASSQGDIGRGEKLFF.

The gene calls are TRBV5-5 and TRBJ2-3; weak D call: TRBD2 (6 bases). The CDR3 has 15 amino acids. V gave up 4 bases and J gave up 3 bases, with 15 bases separating them. The germline V gene encodes CDR1 SGHKS and CDR2 YYEKEE (reference sequence). The CDR3 DNA sequence: TGTGCCAGCAGCGGGGTTGGCGGGGTGACAGATACGCAGTATTTT. Amino acid sequence: CASSGVGGVTDTQYF.

V gene TRBV28 combines with J gene TRBJ1-4; 11 nucleotides agree with TRBD1. Trimming removed 6 bases from V and 8 bases from J; junction bases left unmatched: 5. Germline V gene data show CDR1 as MDHEN and CDR2 as SYDVKM. This CDR3 comprises 14 residues. CDR3 nucleotides: TGTGCCAGCAGAGCGGACAGGGGGCAGGAAAAACTGTTTTTT. It specifies CASRADRGQEKLFF.

This clone was seen just once. The V and J genes are TRBV6-2 or TRBV6-3 and TRBJ1-6, with a weak D call TRBD1 (6 bases). In germline, CDR1 is MNHEY, CDR2 SVGEGT. Trimming took off 5 bases at V and 11 bases at J, with 13 bases between the two ends. This CDR3 has 13 residues. The CDR3 spells CASSRDTTPPLHF. The CDR3 DNA follows: TGTGCCAGCAGTCGGGACACAACGCCACCCCTCCACTTT.

The chain recombines TRBV15 with TRBJ2-7; a possible D gene is TRBD1 (5 bases). Trimming left V 0 bases short and J 7 bases short, with 16 bases between. This CDR3 is 15 amino acids long. Germline V lookup: CDR1 LNHNV, CDR2 YYDKDF (reference sequence). This chain's CDR3 is CATSRDKGRLLEQYF. In DNA form, the CDR3 reads TGTGCCACCAGCAGAGATAAGGGGCGCCTCTTAGAGCAGTACTTC. The full variable domain, completed using reference TRBV15 and TRBJ2-7, is DAMVIQNPRYQVTQFGKPVTLSCSQTLNHNVMYWYQQKSSQAPKLLFHYYDKDFNNEADTPDNFQSRRPNTSFCFLDIRSPGLGDTAMYLCATSRDKGRLLEQYFGPGTRLTVT.

A note on this clone: Because the CDR3's place on the DNA is in doubt, the DNA is left out and the CDR3 is given as listed by TCRdb. The chain recombines TRBV21-1 with TRBJ2-3; the table's D call TRBD2 went unverified against the DNA. TRBV21-1 is termed a pseudogene. The CDR3 comprises 17 residues, both ends counted. This chain's CDR3 is CASSKVGSGANTDTQYF.

The chain combines TRBV20-1 with TRBJ2-3, with D possibly TRBD2 on 5 matching bases. The germline V gene has CDR1 DFQATT and CDR2 SNEGSKA (reference sequence). CDR3 size: 11 residues. Trimming stripped 4 bases from V and 6 bases from J, with 8 bases between. The CDR3 DNA sequence: TGCAGTGCTACGACTAAGGATACGCAGTATTTT. Translating it yields CSATTKDTQYF.

V gene TRBV28 combines with J gene TRBJ1-5, with 7 bases identical to TRBD1. V gave up 6 bases and J gave up 0 bases; unmatched junction bases: 11. CDR3 size: 17 residues. Germline lookup yields CDR1 MDHEN and CDR2 SYDVKM. The CDR3 region is CASRNRDRHYSNQPQHF. For the CDR3, the DNA is TGTGCCAGCAGAAACCGGGACAGACATTATAGCAATCAGCCCCAGCATTTT.

V gene TRBV19 combines with J gene TRBJ1-1, with D unresolved. From germline, CDR1 is LNHDA and CDR2 SQIVND (reference sequence). V was trimmed by 7 bases and J by 8 bases, leaving 17 bases between them. CDR3 size: 13 residues. The DNA of the CDR3 is TGTGCCAGTACCTTATTTTTGGGAGACGAAGCTTTCTTT. Translated: CASTLFLGDEAFF.

CDR3 coding DNA: TGTGCCAGTAGTATTGCGAACGGGAACACCGGGGAGCTGTTTTTT. Amino acids: CASSIANGNTGELFF. This rearrangement joins TRBV19 to TRBJ2-2; D remains ambiguous. This CDR3 has 15 residues. The germline V gene encodes CDR1 LNHDA and CDR2 SQIVND (reference sequence). V dropped 3 bases and J dropped 1 base, with 9 bases sitting between them.

The chain carries TRBV14 and TRBJ2-7; TRBD1 aligns across 7 bases. There are 14 residues in the CDR3. The J segment lost 3 bases and the V segment lost 6 bases, leaving 8 bases of the junction unmatched. In germline, CDR1 is SGHDN, CDR2 FVKESK. This CDR3 is CASRPTGWGYEQYF. CDR3 sequence (DNA): TGTGCCAGCAGGCCGACAGGGTGGGGCTACGAGCAGTACTTC.

The V gene is TRBV27, the J gene TRBJ2-1; TRBD1 matches at 8 bases. J was trimmed by 7 bases and V by 5 bases; bases with no gene match: 22. CDR1 and CDR2 (germline): MNHEY, SMNVEV (reference sequence). The CDR3 has 19 amino acids. CDR3 in DNA: TGTGCCAGCAGTGAATTGTTATCAGACCCCGACAGGGGTTGGAATGAGCAGTTCTTC. It translates to CASSELLSDPDRGWNEQFF.

J is TRBJ2-5 and V is TRBV11-3; tentative D call: TRBD2 (5 bases). The CDR3 has 14 amino acids. Germline V gene sequence: CDR1 SGHNT, CDR2 YENEEA. Deletions cut 5 bases from V and 6 bases from J, with 16 bases between. CDR3 DNA sequence: TGTGCCAGCAGCCCCATGGCGGGCGACAAGACCCAGTACTTC. The encoded protein is CASSPMAGDKTQYF.